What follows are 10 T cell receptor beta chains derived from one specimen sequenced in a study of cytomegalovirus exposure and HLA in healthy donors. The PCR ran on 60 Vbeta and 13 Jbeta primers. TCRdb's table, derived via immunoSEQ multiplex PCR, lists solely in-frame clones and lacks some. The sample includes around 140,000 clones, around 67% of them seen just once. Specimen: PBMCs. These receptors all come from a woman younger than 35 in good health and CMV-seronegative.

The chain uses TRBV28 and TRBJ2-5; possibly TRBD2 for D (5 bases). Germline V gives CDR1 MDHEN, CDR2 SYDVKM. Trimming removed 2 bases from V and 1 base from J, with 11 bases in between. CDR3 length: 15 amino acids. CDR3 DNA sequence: TGTGCCAGCAGTTTAAGAAGGAGGTTCCAAGAGACCCAGTACTTC. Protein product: CASSLRRRFQETQYF. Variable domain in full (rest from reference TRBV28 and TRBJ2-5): DVKVTQSSRYLVKRTGEKVFLECVQDMDHENMFWYRQDPGLGLRLIYFSYDVKMKEKGDIPEGYSVSREKKERFSLILESASTNQTSMYLCASSLRRRFQETQYFGPGTRLLVL.

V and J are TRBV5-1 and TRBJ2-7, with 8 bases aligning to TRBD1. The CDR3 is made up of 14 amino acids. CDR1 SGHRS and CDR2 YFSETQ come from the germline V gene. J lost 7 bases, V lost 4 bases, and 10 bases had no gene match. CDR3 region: CASSEHQGADEQYV. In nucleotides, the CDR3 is TGCGCCAGCAGCGAGCACCAGGGGGCGGATGAGCAGTACGTC.

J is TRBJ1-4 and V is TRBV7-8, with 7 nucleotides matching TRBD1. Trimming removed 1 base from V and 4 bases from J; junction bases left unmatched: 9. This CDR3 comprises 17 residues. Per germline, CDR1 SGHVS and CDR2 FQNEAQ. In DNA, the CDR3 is TGTGCCAGCAGCTTAGGGGTCCCGGGACAGCATAATGAAAAACTGTTTTTT. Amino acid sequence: CASSLGVPGQHNEKLFF.

The CDR3 region has the DNA TGTGCCAGCAGCGTAGCAGGGAACGAGCTGATTGGCAATGAGCAGTTCTTC. Translated, it gives CASSVAGNELIGNEQFF. The gene calls are TRBV9 and TRBJ2-1; D perhaps matches TRBD1 (5 bases). The CDR3 is 17 residues long. Germline CDR1 SGDLS, CDR2 YYNGEE. Trimming pared 0 bases from V and 6 bases from J, leaving 19 bases between.

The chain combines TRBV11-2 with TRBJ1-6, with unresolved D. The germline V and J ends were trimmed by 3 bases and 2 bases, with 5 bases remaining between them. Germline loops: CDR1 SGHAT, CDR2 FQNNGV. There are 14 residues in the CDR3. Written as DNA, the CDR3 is TGTGCCAGCAGCTTTTCAACCTATAATTCACCCCTCCACTTT. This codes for CASSFSTYNSPLHF.

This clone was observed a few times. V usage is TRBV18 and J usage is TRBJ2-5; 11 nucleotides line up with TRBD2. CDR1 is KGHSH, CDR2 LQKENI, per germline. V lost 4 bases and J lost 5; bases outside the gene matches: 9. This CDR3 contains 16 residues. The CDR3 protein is CASSRSTSGRGETQYF. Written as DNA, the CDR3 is TGTGCCAGCTCACGATCCACTAGCGGGAGAGGGGAGACCCAGTACTTC.

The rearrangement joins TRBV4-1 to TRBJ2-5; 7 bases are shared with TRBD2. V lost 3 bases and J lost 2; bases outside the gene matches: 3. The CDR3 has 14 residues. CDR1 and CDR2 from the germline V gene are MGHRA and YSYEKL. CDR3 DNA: TGCGCCAGCAGCCAGTCGGGACTACAAGAGACCCAGTACTTC. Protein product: CASSQSGLQETQYF.

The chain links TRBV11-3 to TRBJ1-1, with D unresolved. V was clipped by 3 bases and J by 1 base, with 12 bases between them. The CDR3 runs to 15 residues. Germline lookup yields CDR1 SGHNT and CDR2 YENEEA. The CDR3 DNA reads TGTGCCAGCAGCTTCGGAAGTCAGGCGAACACTGAAGCTTTCTTT. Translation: CASSFGSQANTEAFF.

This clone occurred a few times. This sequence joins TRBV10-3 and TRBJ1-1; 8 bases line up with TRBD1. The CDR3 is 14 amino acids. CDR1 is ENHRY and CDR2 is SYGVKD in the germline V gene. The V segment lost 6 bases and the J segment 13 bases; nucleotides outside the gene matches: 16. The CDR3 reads CAIRVTGDDLEDFF. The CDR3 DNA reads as TGTGCCATCAGGGTGACAGGGGATGATCTGGAGGATTTCTTT.

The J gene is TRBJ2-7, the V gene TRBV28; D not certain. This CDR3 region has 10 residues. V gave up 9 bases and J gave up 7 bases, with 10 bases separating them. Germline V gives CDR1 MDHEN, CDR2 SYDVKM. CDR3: CARTRVEQYF. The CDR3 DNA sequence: TGTGCCAGGACCCGGGTGGAGCAGTACTTC.